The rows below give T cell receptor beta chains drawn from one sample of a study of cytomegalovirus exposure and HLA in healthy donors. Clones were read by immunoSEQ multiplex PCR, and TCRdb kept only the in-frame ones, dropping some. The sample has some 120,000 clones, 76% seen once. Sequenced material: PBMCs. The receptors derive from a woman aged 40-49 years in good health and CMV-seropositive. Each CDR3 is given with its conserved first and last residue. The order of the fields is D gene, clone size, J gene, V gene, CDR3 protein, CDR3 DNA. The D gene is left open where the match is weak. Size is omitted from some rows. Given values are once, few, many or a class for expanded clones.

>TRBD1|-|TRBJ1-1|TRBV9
CASSATGGVGAFF
TGTGCCAGCAGTGCTACAGGGGGCGTAGGAGCTTTCTTT
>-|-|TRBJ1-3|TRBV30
CAWSESGVPGNTIYF
TGTGCCTGGAGTGAATCCGGGGTGCCTGGAAACACCATATATTTT
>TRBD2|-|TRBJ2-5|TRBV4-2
CASRKGLAGHQETQYF
TGTGCCAGCAGAAAGGGTCTAGCGGGGCACCAAGAGACCCAGTACTTC
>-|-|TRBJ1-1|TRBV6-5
CASSYRRAREEAFF
TGTGCCAGCAGTTATCGCAGGGCCCGCGAGGAAGCTTTCTTT
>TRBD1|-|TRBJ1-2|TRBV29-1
CSVEAGGGYTF
TGCAGCGTTGAAGCAGGGGGCGGCTACACCTTC
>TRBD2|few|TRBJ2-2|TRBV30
CAWRRLAGRTGELFF
TGTGCCTGGAGGCGGCTAGCGGGGAGGACCGGGGAGCTGTTTTTT
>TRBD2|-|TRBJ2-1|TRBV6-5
CASSLASGGRYNEQFF
TGTGCCAGCAGTTTGGCTAGCGGGGGAAGGTACAATGAGCAGTTCTTC
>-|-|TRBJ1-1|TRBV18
CASSPRSSTNEAFF
TGTGCCAGCTCACCACGGTCCTCTACTAATGAAGCTTTCTTT
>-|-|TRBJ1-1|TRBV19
CAGASRGGTEAFF
TGTGCCGGAGCCAGCCGGGGGGGGACTGAAGCTTTCTTT
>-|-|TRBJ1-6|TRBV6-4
CASRPQGNYNSPLHF
TGTGCCAGCAGACCACAGGGCAACTATAATTCACCCCTCCACTTT
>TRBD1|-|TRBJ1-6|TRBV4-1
CASSLDRSPPLHF
TGCGCCAGCAGTTTGGACAGGAGCCCACCCCTCCACTTT
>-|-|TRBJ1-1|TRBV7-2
CASSPSVSVSTEAFF
TGTGCCAGCAGCCCCAGTGTATCCGTATCCACTGAAGCTTTCTTT
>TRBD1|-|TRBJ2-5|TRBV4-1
CASSQVGVLGQGRETQYF
TGCGCCAGCAGCCAAGTAGGGGTTCTGGGACAGGGGCGGGAGACCCAGTACTTC
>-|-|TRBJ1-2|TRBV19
CASSIRTYGYTF
TGTGCCAGTAGTATACGGACTTATGGCTACACCTTC
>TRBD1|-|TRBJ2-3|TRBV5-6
CASSLDRSYTDTQYF
TGTGCCAGCAGCCTGGACAGGTCCTACACAGATACGCAGTATTTT
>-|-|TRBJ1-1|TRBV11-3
CASSSQGTSTEAFF
TGTGCCAGCAGCTCGCAGGGTACAAGCACTGAAGCTTTCTTT
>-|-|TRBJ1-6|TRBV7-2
CASSFYGNSPLHF
TGTGCCAGCAGCTTTTATGGCAATTCACCCCTCCACTTT
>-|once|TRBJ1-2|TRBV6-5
CASSYQGGNGYTF
TGTGCCAGCAGTTACCAAGGAGGGAATGGCTACACCTTC
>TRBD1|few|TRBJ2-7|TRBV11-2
CASSSVRQGLEQYF
TGTGCCAGCAGCTCAGTTAGACAGGGGCTCGAGCAGTACTTC
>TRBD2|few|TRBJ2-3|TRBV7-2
CASSLERGRTDTQYF
TGTGCCAGCAGCTTGGAGCGGGGGAGGACAGATACGCAGTATTTT
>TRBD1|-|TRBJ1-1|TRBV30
CAWSQGVGTEAFF
TGTGCCTGGTCACAGGGGGTCGGCACTGAAGCTTTCTTT
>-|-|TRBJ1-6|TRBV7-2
CASSHLGGSYNSPLHF
TGTGCCAGCAGCCATTTAGGGGGCTCCTATAATTCACCCCTCCACTTT
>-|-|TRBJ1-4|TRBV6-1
CASSEGRQGITNEKLFF
TGTGCCAGCAGTGAAGGGCGGCAGGGAATTACTAATGAAAAACTGTTTTTT
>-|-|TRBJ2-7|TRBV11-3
CASSFSLGDVQYF
TGTGCCAGCAGCTTCTCCTTAGGGGATGTGCAGTACTTC
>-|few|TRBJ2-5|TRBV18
CASSPAGETQYF
TGTGCCAGCTCACCAGCAGGGGAGACCCAGTACTTC
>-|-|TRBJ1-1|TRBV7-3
CASSLLGGTDQAFF
TGTGCCAGCAGCTTATTAGGCGGAACCGACCAAGCTTTCTTT
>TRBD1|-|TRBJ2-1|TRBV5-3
CARSLGDRGHGEQFF
TGTGCCAGAAGCTTGGGGGACAGGGGGCATGGTGAGCAGTTCTTC
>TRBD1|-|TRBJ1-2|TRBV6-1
CASSAGGQGITYGYTF
TGTGCCAGCAGTGCGGGGGGACAGGGGATTACCTATGGCTACACCTTC
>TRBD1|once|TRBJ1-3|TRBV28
CASSLRQGVSGNTIYF
TGTGCCAGCAGTTTACGGCAGGGGGTCTCTGGAAACACCATATATTTT
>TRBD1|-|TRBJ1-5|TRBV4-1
CASSQVGQGANQPQHF
TGCGCCAGCAGCCAAGTGGGACAGGGGGCTAATCAGCCCCAGCATTTT
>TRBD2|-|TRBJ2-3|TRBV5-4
CASSLSVSSGGLDTQYF
TGTGCCAGCAGCTTGTCGGTATCTAGCGGGGGACTAGATACGCAGTATTTT
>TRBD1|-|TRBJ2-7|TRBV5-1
CASSLVGQGFNEQYF
TGCGCCAGCAGCTTGGTGGGACAGGGCTTCAACGAGCAGTACTTC
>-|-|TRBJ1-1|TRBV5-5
CASSWGVGYMNTEAFF
TGTGCCAGCAGCTGGGGGGTCGGTTACATGAACACTGAAGCTTTCTTT
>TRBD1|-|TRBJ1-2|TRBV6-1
CASRNVGTGFIGYTF
TGTGCCAGCCGGAACGTCGGGACAGGGTTTATCGGCTACACCTTC
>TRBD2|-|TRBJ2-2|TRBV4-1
CASSQLGEAGVGELFF
TGCGCCAGCAGCCAATTGGGAGAGGCGGGGGTCGGGGAGCTGTTTTTT
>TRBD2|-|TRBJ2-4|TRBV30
CAWSLSGGRPRGNIQYF
TGTGCCTGGAGTTTGAGCGGGGGACGGCCCCGGGGAAACATTCAGTACTTC
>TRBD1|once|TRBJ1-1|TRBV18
CASSNDRDGTEAFF
TGTGCCAGCTCAAACGACAGGGATGGGACTGAAGCTTTCTTT
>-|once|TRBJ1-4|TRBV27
CASSFRDTVYEKLFF
TGTGCCAGCAGTTTCCGGGACACAGTGTACGAAAAACTGTTTTTT
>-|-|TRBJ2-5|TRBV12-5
CASGLGAVPLETQYF
TGTGCTAGTGGTTTAGGGGCAGTCCCCCTGGAGACCCAGTACTTC
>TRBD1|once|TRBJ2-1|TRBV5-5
CASSFDYDRDEQFF
TGTGCCAGCAGCTTTGATTACGACAGGGATGAGCAGTTCTTC
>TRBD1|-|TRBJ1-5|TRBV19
CASGNRDRDRGNQPQHF
TGTGCCAGTGGTAATCGGGACAGGGATCGTGGCAATCAGCCCCAGCATTTT
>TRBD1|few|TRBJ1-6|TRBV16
CASSRYIQGASNSPLHF
TGTGCCAGCAGCCGATACATACAGGGGGCAAGTAATTCACCCCTCCACTTT
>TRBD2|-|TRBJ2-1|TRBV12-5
CASGLGLAGEYFYNEQFF
TGTGCTAGTGGTTTGGGACTAGCGGGGGAATATTTCTACAATGAGCAGTTCTTC
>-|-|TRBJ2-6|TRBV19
CASQRRITGTGANVLTF
TGTGCCAGTCAGCGCCGAATTACAGGGACCGGGGCCAACGTCCTGACTTTC
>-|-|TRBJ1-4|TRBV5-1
CASSLLPGEKLFF
TGCGCCAGCAGCTTATTACCAGGCGAAAAACTGTTTTTT
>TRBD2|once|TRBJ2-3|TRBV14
CASSPLGLSGTDTQYF
TGTGCCAGCAGCCCCCTGGGACTAAGCGGAACAGATACGCAGTATTTT
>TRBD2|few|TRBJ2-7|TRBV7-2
CASSSPNGGYEQYF
TGTGCCAGCAGCTCACCGAACGGGGGGTACGAGCAGTACTTC
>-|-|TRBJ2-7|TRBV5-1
CASSLANRAGAYEQYF
TGCGCCAGCAGCTTGGCCAACAGGGCAGGAGCCTACGAGCAGTACTTC
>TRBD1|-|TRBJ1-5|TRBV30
CAWRDRGGNQPQHF
TGTGCCTGGAGGGACAGGGGAGGCAATCAGCCCCAGCATTTT
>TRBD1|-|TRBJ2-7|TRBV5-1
CASSPRQGSYEQYF
TGCGCCAGCAGCCCCCGACAGGGCTCCTACGAGCAGTACTTC
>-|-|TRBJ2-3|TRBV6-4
CASSWTSADTQYF
TGTGCCAGCAGTTGGACTTCTGCAGATACGCAGTATTTT
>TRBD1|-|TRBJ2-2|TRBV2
CASSRQGGELFF
TGTGCCAGCAGCCGACAGGGCGGGGAGCTGTTTTTT
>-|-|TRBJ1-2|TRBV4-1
CASSRTRDTYGYTF
TGCGCCAGCAGCCGCACCCGGGACACCTATGGCTACACCTTC